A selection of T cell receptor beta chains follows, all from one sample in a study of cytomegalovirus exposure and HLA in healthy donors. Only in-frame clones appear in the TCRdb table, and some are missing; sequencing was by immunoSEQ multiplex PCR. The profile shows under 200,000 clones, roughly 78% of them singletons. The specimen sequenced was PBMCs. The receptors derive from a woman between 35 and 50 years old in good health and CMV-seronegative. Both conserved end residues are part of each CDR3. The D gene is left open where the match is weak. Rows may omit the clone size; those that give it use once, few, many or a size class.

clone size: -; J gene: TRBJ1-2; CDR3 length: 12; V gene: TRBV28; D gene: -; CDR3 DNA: TGTGCCAGCAGTTCCACTGTCTATGGCTACACCTTC; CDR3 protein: CASSSTVYGYTF
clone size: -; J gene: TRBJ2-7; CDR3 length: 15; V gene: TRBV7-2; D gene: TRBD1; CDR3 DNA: TGTGCCAGCAGCATGGGGACAGGGGGCTCCTACGAGCAGTACTTC; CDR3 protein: CASSMGTGGSYEQYF
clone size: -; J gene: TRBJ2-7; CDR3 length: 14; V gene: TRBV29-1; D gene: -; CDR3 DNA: TGCAGCGCGACCTTCAGAACAACTGGGGGCGAGCAGTACTTC; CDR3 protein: CSATFRTTGGEQYF
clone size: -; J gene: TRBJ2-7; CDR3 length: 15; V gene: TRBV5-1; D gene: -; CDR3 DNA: TGCGCCAGCAGCTTGGCCTCGGCAGGGTCCAACGAGCAGTACTTC; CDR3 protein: CASSLASAGSNEQYF
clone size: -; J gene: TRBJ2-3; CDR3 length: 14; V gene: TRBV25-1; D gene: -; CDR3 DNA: TGTGCCAGCAGCGGACTACGTCGCACAGATACGCAGTATTTT; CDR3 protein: CASSGLRRTDTQYF
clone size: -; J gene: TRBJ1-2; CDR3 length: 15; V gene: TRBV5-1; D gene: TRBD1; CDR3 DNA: TGCGCCAGCAGCAGAACAGGGGCCGCAGTGGTCGGCTACACCTTC; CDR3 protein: CASSRTGAAVVGYTF
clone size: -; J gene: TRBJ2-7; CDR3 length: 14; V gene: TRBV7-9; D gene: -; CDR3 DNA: TGTGCCAGCAGCTTGGGAGGTGCCTCCTACGAGCAGTACTTC; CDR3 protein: CASSLGGASYEQYF
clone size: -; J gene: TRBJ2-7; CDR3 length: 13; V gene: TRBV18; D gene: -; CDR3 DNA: TGTGCCAGCTCACCTACAGTCGGAAACGAGCAGTACTTC; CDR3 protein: CASSPTVGNEQYF
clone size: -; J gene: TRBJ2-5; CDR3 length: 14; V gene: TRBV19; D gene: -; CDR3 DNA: TGTGCCAGTAGTTCGACTAGTTATACAGAGACCCAGTACTTC; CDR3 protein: CASSSTSYTETQYF
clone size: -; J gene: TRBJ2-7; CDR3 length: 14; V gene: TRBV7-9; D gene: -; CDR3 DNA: TGTGCCAGCACCGTGACAGCCGCCAGCTACGAGCAGTACTTC; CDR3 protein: CASTVTAASYEQYF
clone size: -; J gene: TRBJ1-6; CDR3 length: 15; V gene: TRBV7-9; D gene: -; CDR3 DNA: TGTGCCAGCAGCTTAGCAGGGGTTAAAACTTCACCCCTCCACTTT; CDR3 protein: CASSLAGVKTSPLHF
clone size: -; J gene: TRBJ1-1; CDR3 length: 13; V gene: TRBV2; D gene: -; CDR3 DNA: TGTGCCAGCAGAGGGGATAAATATCCCCAAGCTTTCTTT; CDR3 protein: CASRGDKYPQAFF
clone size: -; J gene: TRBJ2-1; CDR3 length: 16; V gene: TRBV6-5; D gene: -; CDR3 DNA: TGTGCCAGCAGTTACGGCAGGGGACACTCCTACAATGAGCAGTTCTTC; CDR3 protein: CASSYGRGHSYNEQFF
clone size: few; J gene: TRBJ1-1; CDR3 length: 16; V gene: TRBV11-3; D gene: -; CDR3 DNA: TGTGCCAGCAGCTTAGAATCCGCGGAGGGGAACACTGAAGCTTTCTTT; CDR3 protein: CASSLESAEGNTEAFF
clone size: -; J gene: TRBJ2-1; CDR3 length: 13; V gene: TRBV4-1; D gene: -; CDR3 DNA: TGCGCCAGCAGCCTCGAGATTTACAATGAGCAGTTCTTC; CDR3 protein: CASSLEIYNEQFF
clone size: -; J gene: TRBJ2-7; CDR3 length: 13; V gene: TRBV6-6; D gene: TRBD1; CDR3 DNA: TGTGCCAGCAGGAGGACAGGGGGCTACGAGCAGTACTTC; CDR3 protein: CASRRTGGYEQYF
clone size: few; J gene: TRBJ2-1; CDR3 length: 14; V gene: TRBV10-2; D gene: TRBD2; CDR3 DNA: TGCGCCAGCAGCCTCGGACTAGCGGTCAATGAGCAGTTCTTC; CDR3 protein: CASSLGLAVNEQFF
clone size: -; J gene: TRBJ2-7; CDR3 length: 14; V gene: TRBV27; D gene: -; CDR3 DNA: TGTGCCAGCAGTTTGCAGGGGGGCCGCGGTGAGCAGTACTTC; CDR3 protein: CASSLQGGRGEQYF
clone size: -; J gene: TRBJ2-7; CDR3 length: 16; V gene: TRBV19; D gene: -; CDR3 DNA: TGTGCCAGTAGTATCCGAGGACAGCCCAGCTCCTACGAGCAGTACTTC; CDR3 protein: CASSIRGQPSSYEQYF
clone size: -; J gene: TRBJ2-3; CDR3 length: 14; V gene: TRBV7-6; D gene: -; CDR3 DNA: TGTGCCAGCACCGAGCTGAGGAGGACAGATACGCAGTATTTT; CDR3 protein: CASTELRRTDTQYF
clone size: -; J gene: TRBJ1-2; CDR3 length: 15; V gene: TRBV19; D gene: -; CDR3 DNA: TGTGCCAGTAGCCCCGTTGGAGCAGGGTCCTATGGCTACACCTTC; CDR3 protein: CASSPVGAGSYGYTF
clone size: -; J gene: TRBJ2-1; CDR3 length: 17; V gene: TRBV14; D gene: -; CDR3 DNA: TGTGCCAGCAGTCCTCCGAAGCGACTAGTATTTCGGGAAGAGCAGTTCTTC; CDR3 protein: CASSPPKRLVFREEQFF
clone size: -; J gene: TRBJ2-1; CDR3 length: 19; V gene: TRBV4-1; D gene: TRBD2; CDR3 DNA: TGCGCCAGCAGCCAAGCCCGACTAGCGGGGGCTACAACCTACAATGAGCAGTTCTTC; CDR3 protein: CASSQARLAGATTYNEQFF
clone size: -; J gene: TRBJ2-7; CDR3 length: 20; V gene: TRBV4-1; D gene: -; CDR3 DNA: TGCGCCAGCAGCCAAGGCGCCGCCGCCGGACAGACTGTGCGCTCCTACGAGCAGTACTTC; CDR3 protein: CASSQGAAAGQTVRSYEQYF
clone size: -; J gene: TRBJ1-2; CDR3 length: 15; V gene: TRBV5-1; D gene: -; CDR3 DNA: TGCGCCAGCAGCTCTCGCAACCCCGGAGACTATGGCTACACCTTC; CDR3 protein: CASSSRNPGDYGYTF
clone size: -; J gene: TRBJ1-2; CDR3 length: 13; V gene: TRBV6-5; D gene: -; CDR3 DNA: TGTGCCAGCAAGTTCCGGGATTCCTATGGCTACACCTTC; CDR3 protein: CASKFRDSYGYTF
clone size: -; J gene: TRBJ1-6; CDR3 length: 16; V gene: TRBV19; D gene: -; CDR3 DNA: TGTGCCAGTACCATGGGGGCCCGAGGATATAATTCACCCCTCCACTTT; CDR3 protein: CASTMGARGYNSPLHF
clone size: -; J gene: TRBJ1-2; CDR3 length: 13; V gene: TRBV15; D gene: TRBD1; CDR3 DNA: TGTGCCACCAGCGCCCGGACAGGGAGTGGCTACACCTTC; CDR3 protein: CATSARTGSGYTF
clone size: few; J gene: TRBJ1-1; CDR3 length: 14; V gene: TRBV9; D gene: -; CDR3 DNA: TGTGCCAGCAGCGTACTCCCAGGCAACACTGAAGCTTTCTTT; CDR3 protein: CASSVLPGNTEAFF
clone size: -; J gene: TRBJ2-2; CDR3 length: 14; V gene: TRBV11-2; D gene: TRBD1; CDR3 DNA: TGCGCCAGCAGCTTAGACAGGGCTAACGGGGAGCTGTTTTTT; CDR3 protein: CASSLDRANGELFF
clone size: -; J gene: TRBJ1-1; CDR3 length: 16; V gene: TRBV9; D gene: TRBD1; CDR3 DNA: TGTGCCAGCAGCCTACGAGCAGGGGGCGCCTACACTGAAGCTTTCTTT; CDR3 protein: CASSLRAGGAYTEAFF
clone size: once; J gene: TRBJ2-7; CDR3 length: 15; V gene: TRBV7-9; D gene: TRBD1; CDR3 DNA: TGTGCCAGCAGCTTAGCGGGACAGGGGGGGGACGAGCAGTACTTC; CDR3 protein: CASSLAGQGGDEQYF
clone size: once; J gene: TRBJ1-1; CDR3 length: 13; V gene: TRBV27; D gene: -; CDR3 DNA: TGTGCCACCGGACAAGGGGGAAGCACTGAAGCTTTCTTT; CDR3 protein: CATGQGGSTEAFF
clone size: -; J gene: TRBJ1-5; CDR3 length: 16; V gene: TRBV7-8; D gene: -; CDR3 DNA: TGTGCCAGCAGCTCTAGCCGACAGGTCCTCAATCAGCCCCAGCATTTT; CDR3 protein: CASSSSRQVLNQPQHF
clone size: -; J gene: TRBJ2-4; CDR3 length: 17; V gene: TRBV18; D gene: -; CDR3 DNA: TGTGCCAGCTCACCTATGAATGGTCGGGAGTCCAAAAACATTCAGTACTTC; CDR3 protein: CASSPMNGRESKNIQYF
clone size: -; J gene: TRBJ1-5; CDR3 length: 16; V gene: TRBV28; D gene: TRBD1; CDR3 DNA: TGTGCCAGCAGTTTAATGACAGGGTGGAGCAATCAGCCCCAGCATTTT; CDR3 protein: CASSLMTGWSNQPQHF
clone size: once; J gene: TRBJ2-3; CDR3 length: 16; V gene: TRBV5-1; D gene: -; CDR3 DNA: TGCGCCAGCAGCCCTGGCCTCTCCCAAAACACAGATACGCAGTATTTT; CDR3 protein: CASSPGLSQNTDTQYF